What follows are 28 T cell receptor beta chains derived from one specimen sequenced in a study of blood T cell repertoires in COVID-19. Clones were sequenced by immunoSEQ multiplex PCR, and TCRdb holds only the in-frame ones, with some missing. The table has a few hundred thousand clones, approximately 90% seen once; the top ten hold over 4%. Specimen: PBMCs or T cells enriched from blood (not recorded which). Receptor source: a woman aged 25 to 39 who had recovered from COVID-19.

The chain couples TRBV28 to TRBJ1-2; 7 bases are a match to TRBD1. The CDR3 sequence is 15 residues long. V lost 4 bases to trimming and J lost 3 bases; unmatched junction nucleotides: 8. The germline CDR1 and CDR2 sequences are MDHEN and SYDVKM. Here the CDR3 DNA reads TGTGCCAGCAGTTCCCCCAGGGGGTCGGACTATGGCTACACCTTC. Protein product: CASSSPRGSDYGYTF.

The V call is TRBV29-1, the J call TRBJ2-5; D is unresolved. Germline assignment: CDR1 SQVTM and CDR2 ANQGSEA. This CDR3 is 14 amino acids long. Trimming shortened V by 3 bases and J by 5 bases, and 16 bases separated the two germline ends. The CDR3 is CSVEVRRTRETQYF. In DNA, the CDR3 is TGCAGCGTTGAGGTCAGACGCACCAGGGAGACCCAGTACTTC.

V is TRBV20-1 and J is TRBJ2-1; no clear D gene. Germline V lookup: CDR1 DFQATT, CDR2 SNEGSKA (reference sequence). The V gene lost 6 bases and the J gene lost 4 bases, with 10 bases spanning the gap. The length of the CDR3 is 12 residues. This chain's CDR3 is CSASRSYNEQFF. CDR3 coding DNA: TGCAGTGCAAGTCGCAGTTACAATGAGCAGTTCTTC.

This chain uses TRBV11-3 with TRBJ2-1; 8 bases fit TRBD2. CDR1 and CDR2 (germline): SGHNT, YENEEA. V shed 1 base, J shed 4 bases, and the junction held 3 bases outside the gene matches. This CDR3 contains 15 residues. DNA of the CDR3: TGTGCCAGCAGCTTAGGACTAGCGCAGTACAATGAGCAGTTCTTC. The encoded protein is CASSLGLAQYNEQFF.

The chain is built from TRBV3-1 (or the pseudogene TRBV3-2) and TRBJ1-3; a weak D match, TRBD1 (6 bases). Germline V gene sequence: CDR1 LGHDT, CDR2 YNNKEL (reference sequence). The CDR3 extends over 15 amino acids. Trimming left V 2 bases short and J 3 bases short, with 11 bases between. In DNA, the CDR3 is TGTGCCAGCAGCCAAAGACAGGTACTTGGAAACACCATATATTTT. Amino acid sequence: CASSQRQVLGNTIYF.

Concerning this clone itself: This same CDR3 is encoded by further DNA sequences in the sample. The chain is built from TRBV28 and TRBJ1-1; TRBD1 might be the D (5 bases). The CDR3 extends over 12 amino acids. Germline CDR1 MDHEN, CDR2 SYDVKM. Trimming left V 6 bases short and J 4 bases short, with 9 bases between. CDR3 nucleotides: TGTGCCAGCAGGACCGGGGGCACTGAAGCTTTCTTT. Amino acid sequence: CASRTGGTEAFF.

This clone was seen just once. The rearrangement uses TRBV7-2 and TRBJ1-2; TRBD1 is a possible D gene (6 bases). This CDR3 spans 14 amino acids. V was shortened by 3 bases and J by 3 bases, with 11 bases between the two germline ends. In germline, CDR1 is SGHTA, CDR2 FQGNSA. The CDR3, as DNA: TGTGCCAGCAGCTTGGGGGCGCGGGACTATGGCTACACCTTC. It encodes CASSLGARDYGYTF.

The V call is TRBV19, the J call TRBJ2-3, with a tentative D call TRBD1 (5 bases). The CDR3 loop spans 15 amino acids. Germline V lookup: CDR1 LNHDA, CDR2 SQIVND (reference sequence). The V gene lost 3 bases and the J gene lost 3 bases, with 13 bases spanning the gap. CDR3 sequence (DNA): TGTGCCAGTAGTATTTTTTTTGGGGCAACAGATACGCAGTATTTT. Its translation: CASSIFFGATDTQYF. The whole variable domain, remainder taken from reference TRBV19 and TRBJ2-3, is DGGITQSPKYLFRKEGQNVTLSCEQNLNHDAMYWYRQDPGQGLRLIYYSQIVNDFQKGDIAEGYSVSREKKESFPLTVTSAQKNPTAFYLCASSIFFGATDTQYFGPGTRLTVL.

This sequence joins TRBV10-1 and TRBJ2-1, with a weak D call TRBD2 (5 bases). V was shortened by 6 bases and J by 6 bases, with 18 bases between the two germline ends. Looked up from germline, CDR1 is WNHNN and CDR2 is SYGVQD (reference sequence). The CDR3 length is 15 residues. In nucleotides, the CDR3 is TGCGCCAGCAGGGACCCCACTACTAGGGCCAATGAGCAGTTCTTC. Translating gives CASRDPTTRANEQFF.

This sequence joins TRBV19 and TRBJ2-1; a weak D match, TRBD2 (5 bases). The CDR3 is 15 amino acids. The V gene's germline CDR1 is LNHDA and CDR2 SQIVND (reference sequence). The V gene lost 7 bases and the J gene lost 0 bases, with 13 bases spanning the gap. The DNA for the CDR3 is TGTGCCAGTACCGAGAGGGCCTACTCCTACAATGAGCAGTTCTTC. Translated, it gives CASTERAYSYNEQFF.

This chain links TRBV27 with TRBJ1-2; D gene ambiguous. CDR1 and CDR2 (germline): MNHEY, SMNVEV (reference sequence). There are 13 residues in the CDR3. Trimming left V 2 bases short and J 8 bases short, with 12 bases between. CDR3 residues: CASSLEGVGGYTF. The CDR3, as DNA: TGTGCCAGCAGTTTAGAGGGAGTGGGAGGCTACACCTTC.

This clone occurred a few times. The chain links TRBV25-1 to TRBJ2-1, with D possibly TRBD1 on 5 matching bases. Germline V gene data show CDR1 as MGHDK and CDR2 as SYGVNS. V lost 3 bases, J lost 1 base, and 13 bases lay in between. The CDR3 is 16 amino acids. CDR3 coding DNA: TGTGCCAGCAGTGAGACAGCGCCGATGTCCTACAATGAGCAGTTCTTC. Its translation: CASSETAPMSYNEQFF.

The chain combines TRBV7-2 with TRBJ1-1, with 7 bases fitting TRBD1. CDR1 and CDR2 (germline): SGHTA, FQGNSA. Losses at the gene ends were 2 bases for V and 4 bases for J; bases not matched to a gene: 4. The length of the CDR3 is 14 residues. DNA of the CDR3: TGTGCCAGCAGCTTAACCCGACAGGGCACTGAAGCTTTCTTT. This encodes CASSLTRQGTEAFF.

This clone came up once. The V and J genes are TRBV6-1 and TRBJ1-2, with TRBD1 matching 8 bases. CDR1 and CDR2 (germline): MNHNS, SASEGT. The CDR3 covers 13 residues. The V and J ends lost 3 bases and 4 bases, in that order; junction bases with no gene match: 1. As DNA, the CDR3 is TGTGCCAGCAGTGAGGGGACAGGCTATGGCTACACCTTC. Translating it yields CASSEGTGYGYTF.

CDR3 DNA: TGTGCCAGTAGCAATACCAGGGGGCGAGGTTCACCCCTCCACTTT. Its protein is CASSNTRGRGSPLHF. The V and J genes are TRBV19 and TRBJ1-6; 8 bases are shared with TRBD1. Germline V gives CDR1 LNHDA, CDR2 SQIVND (reference sequence). J gave up 9 bases and V 6 bases, and 10 bases lay outside the gene matches. This CDR3 region has 15 residues.

The gene calls are TRBV6-1 and TRBJ1-4; a weak D match, TRBD1 (6 bases). The germline V gene encodes CDR1 MNHNS and CDR2 SASEGT. CDR3 length: 12 residues. V was clipped by 7 bases and J by 5 bases, with 8 bases between them. CDR3 region: CASKTGNEKLFF. The DNA of the CDR3 is TGTGCCAGCAAGACAGGAAATGAAAAACTGTTTTTT.

The rearrangement uses TRBV15 and TRBJ2-1; 10 bases are shared with TRBD2. CDR1 is LNHNV and CDR2 is YYDKDF in the germline V gene (reference sequence). Trimming at V came to 0 bases and at J to 8 bases, leaving 7 bases not matched to a gene. The CDR3 spans 16 residues. The CDR3, as DNA: TGTGCCACCAGCAGAGATCCCCTAGCGGGAGTCGATGAGCAGTTCTTC. Residues: CATSRDPLAGVDEQFF.

The genes are TRBV6-4 and TRBJ1-6, with 8 bases identical to TRBD1. With V trimmed by 3 bases and J by 6 bases, 13 bases remained unmatched. CDR1 and CDR2 (germline): MRHNA, SNTAGT. This CDR3 spans 18 amino acids. CDR3 in amino acids: CASSEDETTGVFNSPLHF. The CDR3 DNA reads TGTGCCAGCAGTGAAGACGAAACGACAGGGGTGTTTAATTCACCCCTCCACTTT.

V usage is TRBV10-3 and J usage is TRBJ2-1; no firm D call. Germline CDR1 ENHRY, CDR2 SYGVKD. V was pared by 2 bases and J by 7 bases, with 9 bases between. This CDR3 spans 13 amino acids. The CDR3 sequence is CAISEGWLNEQFF. CDR3 sequence (DNA): TGTGCCATCAGTGAGGGCTGGCTTAATGAGCAGTTCTTC.

The chain has TRBV12-5 and TRBJ1-1; weak D call: TRBD1 (5 bases). Germline V gene sequence: CDR1 LGHNT, CDR2 FRNRAP. The CDR3 has 12 residues. V lost 2 bases to trimming and J lost 14 bases, with 15 bases between them. Here the CDR3 reads CASGLNEQGVFF. CDR3 DNA sequence: TGTGCTAGTGGTTTGAACGAGCAGGGCGTCTTCTTT.

In DNA, the CDR3 is TGTGCCTGGAGTGGAATCGGACAAGGAGAGACCCAGTACTTC. Translation: CAWSGIGQGETQYF. This chain connects TRBV30 to TRBJ2-5; a weak D match, TRBD1 (5 bases). The CDR3 has 14 residues. V was shortened by 1 base and J by 4 bases, with 13 bases between the two germline ends. From germline, CDR1 is GTSNPN and CDR2 SVGIG (reference sequence).

This chain links TRBV28 with TRBJ2-7, with 8 bases identical to TRBD1. The CDR3 sequence is 14 residues long. J was trimmed by 4 bases and V by 7 bases; bases with no gene match: 9. Germline lookup yields CDR1 MDHEN and CDR2 SYDVKM. This CDR3 reads CASNQVQGAYEQYF. DNA of the CDR3: TGTGCCAGCAACCAAGTGCAGGGGGCTTACGAGCAGTACTTC.

The chain couples TRBV29-1 to TRBJ1-2; possibly TRBD1 for D (5 bases). V was shortened by 4 bases and J by 8 bases, with 11 bases between the two germline ends. Germline V gene sequence: CDR1 SQVTM, CDR2 ANQGSEA. CDR3 length equals 11 residues. CDR3 amino acids: CSVGGAGGYTF. In DNA form, the CDR3 reads TGCAGCGTTGGAGGGGCGGGAGGCTACACCTTC.

The chain recombines TRBV2 with TRBJ1-2; D is unresolved. V lost 4 bases to trimming and J lost 6 bases, with 18 bases between them. Looked up from germline, CDR1 is SNHLY and CDR2 is FYNNEI. The CDR3 loop spans 15 amino acids. The CDR3 region has the DNA TGTGCCAGCAGTGTTATGAGGGAGAGGGCCGATGGCTACACCTTC. Protein: CASSVMRERADGYTF.

V gene TRBV7-2 combines with J gene TRBJ2-5; D perhaps matches TRBD2 (6 bases). The V end lost 5 bases, the J end lost 5 bases, and 15 bases lay between the germline ends. Germline CDR1 is SGHTA and CDR2 is FQGNSA. The CDR3 spans 14 residues. CDR3 sequence reads: CASSTRRGSETQYF. The DNA for the CDR3 is TGTGCCAGCAGCACAAGGAGGGGATCGGAGACCCAGTACTTC.

The CDR3 loop reads CASSRTGDTDTQYF. CDR3 DNA sequence: TGTGCCAGCAGCCGGACAGGGGATACAGATACGCAGTATTTT. The chain uses TRBV2 and TRBJ2-3, with 9 bases that match TRBD1. This CDR3 comprises 14 residues. The trim removed 6 bases at V and 3 bases at J, leaving 4 bases unmatched. Germline CDR1 is SNHLY and CDR2 is FYNNEI.

V usage is TRBV9 and J usage is TRBJ1-2; 10 bases are a match to TRBD1. CDR1 SGDLS and CDR2 YYNGEE come from the germline V gene. V dropped 4 bases and J dropped 13; count of bases not matched to a gene: 16. The CDR3 is made up of 15 amino acids. This CDR3 is CASSPRSAGTGAITF. In nucleotides, the CDR3 is TGTGCCAGCAGCCCCCGTTCGGCCGGGACAGGGGCGATCACCTTC.

As regards this clone: The identical CDR3 is also encoded by other nucleotide sequences in the sample. The chain has TRBV28 and TRBJ1-5; weak D call: TRBD1 (6 bases). Germline V CDR1 and CDR2: MDHEN, SYDVKM. CDR3 length: 14 amino acids. V was clipped by 2 bases and J by 5 bases, with 10 bases between them. CDR3 amino acids: CASSLQGRDQPQHF. The DNA of the CDR3 is TGTGCCAGCAGTTTACAGGGGAGGGATCAGCCCCAGCATTTT.